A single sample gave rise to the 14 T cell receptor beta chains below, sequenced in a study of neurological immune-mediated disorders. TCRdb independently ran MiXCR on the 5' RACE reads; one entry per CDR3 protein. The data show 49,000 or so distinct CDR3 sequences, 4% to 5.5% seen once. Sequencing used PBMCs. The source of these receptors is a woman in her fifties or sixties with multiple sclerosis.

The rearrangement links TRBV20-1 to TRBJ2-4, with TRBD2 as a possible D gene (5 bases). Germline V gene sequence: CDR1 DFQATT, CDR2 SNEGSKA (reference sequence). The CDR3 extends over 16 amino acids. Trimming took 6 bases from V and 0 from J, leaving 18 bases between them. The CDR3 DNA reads TGCAGTGCGCCTGCACGGGATTCCTTAGCCAAAAACATTCAGTACTTC. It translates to CSAPARDSLAKNIQYF.

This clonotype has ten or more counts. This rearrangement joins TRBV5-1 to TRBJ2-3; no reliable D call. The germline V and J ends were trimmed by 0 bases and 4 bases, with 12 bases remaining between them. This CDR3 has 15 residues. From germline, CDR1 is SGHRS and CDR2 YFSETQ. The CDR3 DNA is TGCGCCAGCAGCTTGGCCCCTCCACAGTCAGATACGCAGTATTTT. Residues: CASSLAPPQSDTQYF.

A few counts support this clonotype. DNA for the CDR3: TGTGCCAGCAGCTTAGCGAGCGGGACTAGCGGGAGAAGCACAGATACGCAGTATTTT. The encoded protein is CASSLASGTSGRSTDTQYF. The gene calls are TRBV7-8 and TRBJ2-3, with 14 positions matching TRBD2. The CDR3 length is 19 residues. The germline CDR1 and CDR2 sequences are SGHVS and FQNEAQ. V gave up 0 bases and J gave up 0 bases; unmatched junction bases: 5.

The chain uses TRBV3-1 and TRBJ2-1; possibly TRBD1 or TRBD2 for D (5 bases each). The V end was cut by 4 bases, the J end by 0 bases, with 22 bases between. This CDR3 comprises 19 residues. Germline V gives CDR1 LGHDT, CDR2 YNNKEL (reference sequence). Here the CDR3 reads CASSPLGYRRRSSYNEQFF. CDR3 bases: TGTGCCAGCAGCCCACTAGGGTACAGGAGAAGAAGCTCCTACAATGAGCAGTTCTTC.

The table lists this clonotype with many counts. The CDR3 DNA sequence: TGCAGTGCTCCCCGACAGGCGGAGACCCAGTACTTC. It yields the protein CSAPRQAETQYF. The chain uses TRBV20-1 and TRBJ2-5; D perhaps matches TRBD1 (6 bases). Trimming shortened V by 5 bases and J by 5 bases, and 12 bases separated the two germline ends. The length of the CDR3 is 12 residues. In germline, CDR1 is DFQATT, CDR2 SNEGSKA (reference sequence).

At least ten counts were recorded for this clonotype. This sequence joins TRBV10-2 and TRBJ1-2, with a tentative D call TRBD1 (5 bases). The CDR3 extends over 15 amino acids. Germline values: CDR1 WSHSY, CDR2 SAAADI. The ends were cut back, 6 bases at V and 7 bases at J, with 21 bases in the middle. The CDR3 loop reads CASRPRVPGWVGYTF. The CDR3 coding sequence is TGCGCCAGCAGGCCCCGAGTCCCAGGGTGGGTTGGCTACACCTTC.

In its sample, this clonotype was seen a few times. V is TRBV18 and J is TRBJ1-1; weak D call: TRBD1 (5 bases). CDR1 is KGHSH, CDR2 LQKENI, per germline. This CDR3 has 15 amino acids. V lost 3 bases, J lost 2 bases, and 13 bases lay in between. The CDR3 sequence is CASSPVTGLNTEAFF. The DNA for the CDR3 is TGTGCCAGCTCACCGGTAACAGGACTAAACACTGAAGCTTTCTTT.

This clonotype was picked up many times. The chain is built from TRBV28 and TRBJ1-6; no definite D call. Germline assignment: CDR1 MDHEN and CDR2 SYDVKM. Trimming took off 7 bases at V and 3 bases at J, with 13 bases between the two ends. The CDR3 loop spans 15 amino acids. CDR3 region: CASTPSGVYNSPLHF. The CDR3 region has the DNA TGTGCCAGCACCCCAAGCGGGGTCTATAATTCACCCCTCCACTTT.

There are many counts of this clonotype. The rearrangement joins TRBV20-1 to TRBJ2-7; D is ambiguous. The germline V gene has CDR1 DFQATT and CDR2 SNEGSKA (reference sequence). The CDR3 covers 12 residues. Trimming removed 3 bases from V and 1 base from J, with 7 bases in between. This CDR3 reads CSASPPSYEQYV. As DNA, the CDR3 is TGCAGTGCTAGCCCACCTTCCTACGAGCAGTACGTC.

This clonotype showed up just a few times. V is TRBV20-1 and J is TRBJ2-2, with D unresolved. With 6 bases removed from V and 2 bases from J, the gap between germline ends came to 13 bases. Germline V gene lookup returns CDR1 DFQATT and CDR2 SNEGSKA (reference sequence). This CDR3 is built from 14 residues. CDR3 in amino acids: CSAPEGPNTGELFF. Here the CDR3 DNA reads TGCAGTGCACCGGAAGGCCCAAACACCGGGGAGCTGTTTTTT.

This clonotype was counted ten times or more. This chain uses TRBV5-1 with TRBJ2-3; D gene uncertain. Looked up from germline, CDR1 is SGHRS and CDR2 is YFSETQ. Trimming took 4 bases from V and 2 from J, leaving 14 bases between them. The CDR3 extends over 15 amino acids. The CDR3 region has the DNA TGCGCCAGCAGCGCAGCCGGAGACCTCACAGATACGCAGTATTTT. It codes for CASSAAGDLTDTQYF.

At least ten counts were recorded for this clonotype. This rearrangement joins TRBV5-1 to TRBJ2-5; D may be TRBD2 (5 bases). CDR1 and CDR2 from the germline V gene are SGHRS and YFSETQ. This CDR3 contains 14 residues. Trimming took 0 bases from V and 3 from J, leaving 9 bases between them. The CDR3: CASSLGLLEETQYF. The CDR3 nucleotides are TGCGCCAGCAGCTTGGGACTATTAGAAGAGACCCAGTACTTC.

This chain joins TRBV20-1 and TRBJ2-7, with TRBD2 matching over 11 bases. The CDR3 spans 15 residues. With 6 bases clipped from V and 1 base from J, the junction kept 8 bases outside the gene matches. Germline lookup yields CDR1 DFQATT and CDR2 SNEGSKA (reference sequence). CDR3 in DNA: TGCAGTGCGGAATCTCTAGCGGGGGGATCCTACGAGCAGTACTTC. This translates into CSAESLAGGSYEQYF.

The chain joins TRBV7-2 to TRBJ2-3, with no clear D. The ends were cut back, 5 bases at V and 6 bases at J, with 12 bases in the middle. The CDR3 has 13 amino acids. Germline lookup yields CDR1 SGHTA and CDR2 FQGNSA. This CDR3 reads CASSPEPQDTQYF. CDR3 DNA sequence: TGTGCCAGCAGCCCAGAACCCCAGGATACGCAGTATTTT.